This TCR beta chain stems from a study of OX40 agonist ivuxolimab in advanced cancers. Overall study results and limits: Doses of 0.1 to 3.0 mg/kg were accompanied by clonal expansion of CD4+ and CD8+ blood T cells by week 6.

About this clone: The antigen remains unidentified.

Sequenced by immunoSEQ multiplex PCR; TCRdb stores in-frame clones only, minus some. This sample yields 80,000 to 95,000 clones, of which more than 75% are seen a single time; less than 0.75% belongs to the top ten. The specimen comprised CD4+ or CD8+ T cells sorted from blood, sampled in a trial of the OX40 agonist ivuxolimab. The sequence was collected from an adult with an advanced solid tumor such as melanoma, head and neck, liver or kidney cancer.

CDR3 sequence reads: CASSLELTGTRHEQYF. The CDR3 DNA is TGTGCCAGCAGCTTGGAGCTGACAGGGACCAGGCACGAGCAGTACTTC. This chain uses TRBV5-6 with TRBJ2-5; 7 nucleotides line up with TRBD1. The J call could be wrong; TRBJ2-7 is a better fit for the DNA end. CDR1 is SGHDT and CDR2 is YYEEEE in the germline V gene. The CDR3 covers 16 residues.